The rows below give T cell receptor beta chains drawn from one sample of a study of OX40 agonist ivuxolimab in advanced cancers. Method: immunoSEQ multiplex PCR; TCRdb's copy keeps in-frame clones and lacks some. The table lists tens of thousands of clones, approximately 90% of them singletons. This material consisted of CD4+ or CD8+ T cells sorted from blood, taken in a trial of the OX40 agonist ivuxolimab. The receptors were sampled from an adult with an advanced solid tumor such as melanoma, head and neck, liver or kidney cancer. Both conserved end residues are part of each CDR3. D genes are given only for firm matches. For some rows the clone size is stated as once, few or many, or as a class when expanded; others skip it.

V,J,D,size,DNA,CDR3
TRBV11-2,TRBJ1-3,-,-,TGTGCCAGCAGCTTATTGGGGGCAGGCGGAAACACCATATATTTT,CASSLLGAGGNTIYF
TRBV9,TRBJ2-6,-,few,TGTGCCAGCAGCGTAACGGCGCAGGTCACCTCTGGGGCCAACGTCCTGACTTTC,CASSVTAQVTSGANVLTF
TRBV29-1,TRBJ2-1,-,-,TGCAGCGTTGAAGGTGGCAGGGTGTACAATGAGCAGTTCTTC,CSVEGGRVYNEQFF
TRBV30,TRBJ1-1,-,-,TGTGCCTGGAGTGTATGGGGGGGGAACACTGAAGCTTTCTTT,CAWSVWGGNTEAFF
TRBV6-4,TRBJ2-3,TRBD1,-,TGTGCCAGCAGTGCACAGGGGGCAACAGATACGCAGTATTTT,CASSAQGATDTQYF
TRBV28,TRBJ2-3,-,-,TGTGCCAGCACCTCGACCCCGTTCAGGGGAGATACGCAGTATTTT,CASTSTPFRGDTQYF
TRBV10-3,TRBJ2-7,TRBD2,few,TGTGCCATCAGTGAGGCTAGCGGCCCCTACGAGCAGTACTTC,CAISEASGPYEQYF
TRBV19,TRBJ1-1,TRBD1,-,TGTGCCAGTAAGGAAGGGGGCGGCACTGAAGCTTTCTTT,CASKEGGGTEAFF
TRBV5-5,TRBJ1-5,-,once,TGTGCCAGCAGCCCGACAGACTTGCAGCCCCAGCATTTT,CASSPTDLQPQHF
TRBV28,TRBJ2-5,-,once,TGTGCCAGCAGGGACAGCTGGCAAGAGACCCAGTACTTC,CASRDSWQETQYF
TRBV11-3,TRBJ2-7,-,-,TGTGCCAGCATCCCGATGGCGACCCCAGACCACACCTACGAGCAGTACTTC,CASIPMATPDHTYEQYF
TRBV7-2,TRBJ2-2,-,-,TGTGCCAGCCTTCAAACAGAGGGCATCGGGGAGCTGTTTTTT,CASLQTEGIGELFF
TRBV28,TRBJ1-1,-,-,TGTGCCAGCAGCCCTTTGGTGAACACTGAAGCTTTCTTT,CASSPLVNTEAFF
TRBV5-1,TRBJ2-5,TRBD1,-,TGCGCCAGCAGCTTGGGGACAGGGGTGGAGACCCAGTACTTC,CASSLGTGVETQYF
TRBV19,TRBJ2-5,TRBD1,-,TGTGCCAGTACCTCTCCCCAGGACAGGGGAAAAGAGACCCAGTACTTC,CASTSPQDRGKETQYF
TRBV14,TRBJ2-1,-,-,TGTGCCAGCAGCCCAGCGTGGACTATTCCCACCCGACGCTACAATGAGCAGTTCTTC,CASSPAWTIPTRRYNEQFF
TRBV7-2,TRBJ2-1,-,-,TGTGCCAGCAGCTTATTGCGCAGGGGAGATGAGCAGTTCTTC,CASSLLRRGDEQFF
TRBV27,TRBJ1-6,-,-,TGTGCCAGCAGGACAGGCCCACCAGGGAATTCACCCCTCCACTTT,CASRTGPPGNSPLHF
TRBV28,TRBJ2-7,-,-,TGTGCCAGCAGGGACTTTTCCAGCTCCTACGAGCAGTACTTC,CASRDFSSSYEQYF
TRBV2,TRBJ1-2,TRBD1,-,TGTGCCAGCGGACAGGTTAACTATGGCTACACCTTC,CASGQVNYGYTF
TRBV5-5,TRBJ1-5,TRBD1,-,TGTGCCAGCAGCCGACGACAGGGAGGGCAGCCCCAGCATTTT,CASSRRQGGQPQHF
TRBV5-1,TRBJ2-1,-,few,TGCGCCAGCAGCCAAGGGCAGGGCAGGGTAACCTACAATGAGCAGTTCTTC,CASSQGQGRVTYNEQFF
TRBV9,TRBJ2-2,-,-,TGTGCCAGCAGCGTCGGTTGGGCCGGGGAGCTGTTTTTT,CASSVGWAGELFF